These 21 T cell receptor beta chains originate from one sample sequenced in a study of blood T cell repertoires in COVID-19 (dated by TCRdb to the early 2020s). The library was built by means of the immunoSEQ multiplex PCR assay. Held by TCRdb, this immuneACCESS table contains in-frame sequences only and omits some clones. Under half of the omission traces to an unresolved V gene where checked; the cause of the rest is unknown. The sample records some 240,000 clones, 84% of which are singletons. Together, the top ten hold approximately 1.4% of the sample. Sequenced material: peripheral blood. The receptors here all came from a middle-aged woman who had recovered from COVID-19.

The CDR3 coding sequence is TGTGCCAGCAGCGAAACAGGGTTGTCTAACTATGGCTACACCTTC. Translation gives CASSETGLSNYGYTF. J is TRBJ1-2 and V is TRBV3-1 (or the pseudogene TRBV3-2), with D perhaps TRBD1 (6 bases). CDR3 length: 15 amino acids. V lost 5 bases, J lost 0 bases, and 13 bases lay in between. Per the germline V gene, CDR1 is LGHDT and CDR2 is YNNKEL (reference sequence).

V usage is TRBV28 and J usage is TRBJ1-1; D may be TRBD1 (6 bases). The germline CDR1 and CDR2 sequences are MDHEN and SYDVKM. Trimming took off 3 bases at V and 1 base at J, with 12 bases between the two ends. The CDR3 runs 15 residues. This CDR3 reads CASSLFGGENTEAFF. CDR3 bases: TGTGCCAGCAGTTTGTTTGGGGGCGAGAACACTGAAGCTTTCTTT.

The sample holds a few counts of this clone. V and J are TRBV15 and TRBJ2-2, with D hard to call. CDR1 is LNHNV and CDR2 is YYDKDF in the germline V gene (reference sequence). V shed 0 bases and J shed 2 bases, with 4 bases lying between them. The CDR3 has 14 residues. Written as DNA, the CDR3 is TGTGCCACCAGCAGAGACAGAAACACCGGGGAGCTGTTTTTT. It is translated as CATSRDRNTGELFF. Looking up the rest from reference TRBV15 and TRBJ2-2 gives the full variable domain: DAMVIQNPRYQVTQFGKPVTLSCSQTLNHNVMYWYQQKSSQAPKLLFHYYDKDFNNEADTPDNFQSRRPNTSFCFLDIRSPGLGDTAMYLCATSRDRNTGELFFGEGSRLTVL.

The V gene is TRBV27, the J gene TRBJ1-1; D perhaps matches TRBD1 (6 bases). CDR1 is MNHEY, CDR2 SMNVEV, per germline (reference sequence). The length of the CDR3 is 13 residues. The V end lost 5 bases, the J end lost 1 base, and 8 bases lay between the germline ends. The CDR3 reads CASSMTGNTEAFF. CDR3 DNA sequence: TGTGCCAGCAGTATGACAGGGAACACTGAAGCTTTCTTT.

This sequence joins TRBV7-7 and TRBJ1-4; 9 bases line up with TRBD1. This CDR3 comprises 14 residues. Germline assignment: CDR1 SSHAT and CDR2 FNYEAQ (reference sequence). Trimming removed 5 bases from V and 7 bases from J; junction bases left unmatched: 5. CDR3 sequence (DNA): TGTGCCAGCAGCGCCACGACAGGGGGTGAAAAACTGTTTTTT. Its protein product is CASSATTGGEKLFF. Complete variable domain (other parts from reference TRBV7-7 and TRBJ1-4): GAGVSQSPRYKVTKRGQDVTLRCDPISSHATLYWYQQALGQGPEFLTYFNYEAQPDKSGLPSDRFSAERPEGSISTLTIQRTEQRDSAMYRCASSATTGGEKLFFGSGTQLSVL.

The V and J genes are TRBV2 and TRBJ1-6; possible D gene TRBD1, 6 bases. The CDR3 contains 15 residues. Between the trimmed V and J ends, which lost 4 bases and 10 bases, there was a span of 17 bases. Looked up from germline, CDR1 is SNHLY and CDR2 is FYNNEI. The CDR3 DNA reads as TGTGCCAGCAGTGCCGAGAAGGGGGTGGTCTCACCCCTCCACTTT. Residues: CASSAEKGVVSPLHF.

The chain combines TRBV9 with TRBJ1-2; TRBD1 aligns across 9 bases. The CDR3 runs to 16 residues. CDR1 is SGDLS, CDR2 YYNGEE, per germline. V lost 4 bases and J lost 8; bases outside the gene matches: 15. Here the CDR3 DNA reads TGTGCCAGCAGCCCAACCCAGGGGACAGGGATGAGCGGCTACACCTTC. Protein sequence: CASSPTQGTGMSGYTF.

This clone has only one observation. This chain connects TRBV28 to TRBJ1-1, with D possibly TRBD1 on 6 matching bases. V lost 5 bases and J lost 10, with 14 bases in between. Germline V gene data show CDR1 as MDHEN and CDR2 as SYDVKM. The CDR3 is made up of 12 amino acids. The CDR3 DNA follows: TGTGCCAGCAGTACTGACAGGACGGTAGCTTTCTTT. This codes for CASSTDRTVAFF. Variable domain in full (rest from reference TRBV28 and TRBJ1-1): DVKVTQSSRYLVKRTGEKVFLECVQDMDHENMFWYRQDPGLGLRLIYFSYDVKMKEKGDIPEGYSVSREKKERFSLILESASTNQTSMYLCASSTDRTVAFFGQGTRLTVV.

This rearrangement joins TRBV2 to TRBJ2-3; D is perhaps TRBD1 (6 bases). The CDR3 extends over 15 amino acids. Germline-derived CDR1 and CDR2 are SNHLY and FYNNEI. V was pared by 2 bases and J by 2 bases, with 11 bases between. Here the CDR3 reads CASSENTGFTDTQYF. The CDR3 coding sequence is TGTGCCAGCAGTGAAAACACAGGGTTCACAGATACGCAGTATTTT.

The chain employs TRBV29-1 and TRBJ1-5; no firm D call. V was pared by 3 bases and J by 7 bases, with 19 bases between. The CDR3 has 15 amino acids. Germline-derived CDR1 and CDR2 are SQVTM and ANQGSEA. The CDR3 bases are TGCAGCGTTGAGAACGGAGGTAGGGTCGGGCAGCCCCAGCATTTT. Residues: CSVENGGRVGQPQHF.

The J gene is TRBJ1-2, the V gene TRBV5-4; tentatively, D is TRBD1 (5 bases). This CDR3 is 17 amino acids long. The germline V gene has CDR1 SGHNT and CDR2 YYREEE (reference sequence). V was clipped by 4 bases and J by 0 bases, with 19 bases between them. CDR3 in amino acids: CASSPSGPGGANYGYTF. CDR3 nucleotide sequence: TGTGCCAGCAGCCCCTCGGGCCCCGGGGGAGCTAACTATGGCTACACCTTC.

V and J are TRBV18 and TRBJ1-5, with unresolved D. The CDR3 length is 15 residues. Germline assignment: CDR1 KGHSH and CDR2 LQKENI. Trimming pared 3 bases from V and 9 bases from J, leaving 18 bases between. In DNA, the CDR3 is TGTGCCAGCTCACCCCGCGGTGAAAATATTCGGCCCCAGCATTTT. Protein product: CASSPRGENIRPQHF.

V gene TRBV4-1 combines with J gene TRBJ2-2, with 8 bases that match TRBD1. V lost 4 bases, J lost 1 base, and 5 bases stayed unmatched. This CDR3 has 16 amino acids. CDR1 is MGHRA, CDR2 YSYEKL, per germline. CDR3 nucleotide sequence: TGCGCCAGCAGCCGATACGGGACAGGGAACACCGGGGAGCTGTTTTTT. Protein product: CASSRYGTGNTGELFF.

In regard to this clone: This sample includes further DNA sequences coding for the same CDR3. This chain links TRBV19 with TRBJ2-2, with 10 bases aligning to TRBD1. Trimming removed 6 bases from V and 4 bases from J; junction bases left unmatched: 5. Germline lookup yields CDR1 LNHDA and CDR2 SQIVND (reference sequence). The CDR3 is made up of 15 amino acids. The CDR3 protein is CASSRDRGRTGELFF. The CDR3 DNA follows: TGTGCCAGTAGCAGGGACAGGGGCCGCACCGGGGAGCTGTTTTTT.

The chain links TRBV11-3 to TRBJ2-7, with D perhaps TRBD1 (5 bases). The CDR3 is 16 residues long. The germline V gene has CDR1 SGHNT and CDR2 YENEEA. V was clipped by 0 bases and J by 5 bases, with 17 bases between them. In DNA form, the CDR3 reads TGTGCCAGCAGCTTAGACTTTGGGGCAGGGATCCACGAGCAGTACTTC. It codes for CASSLDFGAGIHEQYF.

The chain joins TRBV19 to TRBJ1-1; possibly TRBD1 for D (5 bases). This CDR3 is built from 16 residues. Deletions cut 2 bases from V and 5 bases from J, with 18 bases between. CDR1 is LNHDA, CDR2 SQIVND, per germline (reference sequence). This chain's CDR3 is CASSINSPRARTEAFF. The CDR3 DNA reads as TGTGCCAGTAGTATAAATTCGCCCAGGGCAAGAACTGAAGCTTTCTTT.

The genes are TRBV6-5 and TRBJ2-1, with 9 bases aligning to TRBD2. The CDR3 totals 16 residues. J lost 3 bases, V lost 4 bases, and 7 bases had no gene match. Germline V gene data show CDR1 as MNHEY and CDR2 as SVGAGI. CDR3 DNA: TGTGCCAGCAGTTCCACCTTAGCGGGGGTCTACAATGAGCAGTTCTTC. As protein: CASSSTLAGVYNEQFF.

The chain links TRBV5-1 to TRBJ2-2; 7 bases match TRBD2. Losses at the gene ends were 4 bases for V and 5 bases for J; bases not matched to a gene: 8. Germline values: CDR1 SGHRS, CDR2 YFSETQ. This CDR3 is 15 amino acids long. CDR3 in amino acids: CASSPGGSTTGELFF. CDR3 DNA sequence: TGCGCCAGCAGCCCCGGCGGGAGCACAACCGGGGAGCTGTTTTTT.

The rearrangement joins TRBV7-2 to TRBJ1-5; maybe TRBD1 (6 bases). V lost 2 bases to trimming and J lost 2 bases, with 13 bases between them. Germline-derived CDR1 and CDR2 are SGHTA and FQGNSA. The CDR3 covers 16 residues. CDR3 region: CASSLRGGLGNQPQHF. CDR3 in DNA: TGTGCCAGCAGCTTACGGGGGGGCTTGGGCAATCAGCCCCAGCATTTT.

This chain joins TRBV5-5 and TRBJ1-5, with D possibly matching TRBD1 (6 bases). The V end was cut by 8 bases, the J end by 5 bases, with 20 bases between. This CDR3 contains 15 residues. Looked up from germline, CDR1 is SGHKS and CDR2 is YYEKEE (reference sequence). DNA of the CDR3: TGTGCCAGTTCAATGGCGGCGGGGGCGGATCAGCCCCAGCATTTT. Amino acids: CASSMAAGADQPQHF.

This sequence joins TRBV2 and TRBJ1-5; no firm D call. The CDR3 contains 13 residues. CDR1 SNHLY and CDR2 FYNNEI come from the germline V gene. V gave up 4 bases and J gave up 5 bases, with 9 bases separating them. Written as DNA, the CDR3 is TGTGCCAGCAGTGGTAGAGCCCATCAGCCCCAGCATTTT. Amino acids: CASSGRAHQPQHF.